Listed here are 22 T cell receptor beta chains from one sample, sequenced in a study of blood T cell repertoires in COVID-19 (dated by TCRdb to about 2020). Receptors were amplified or captured by the immunoSEQ multiplex PCR assay. TCRdb stores this immuneACCESS table with in-frame sequences only. Part of the clones is absent; in the studies checked, under half of the shortfall reflects unresolved V genes, and no reason is known for the rest. The sample table contains 300,000 to 450,000 clones; only one count was recorded for about nine tenths of them. 3.9% of the sample rests with the top ten. Sequencing input: peripheral blood. All receptors come from a woman aged 60-75 years with COVID-19, enrolled during active disease.

V gene TRBV5-1 combines with J gene TRBJ2-3; no clear D gene. This CDR3 is 12 amino acids long. Germline CDR1 is SGHRS and CDR2 is YFSETQ. The V end was cut by 1 base, the J end by 4 bases, with 4 bases between. The CDR3 loop reads CASSLSADTQYF. Here the CDR3 DNA reads TGCGCCAGCAGCTTGAGCGCAGATACGCAGTATTTT.

This chain links TRBV11-2 with TRBJ1-2; D not certain. The V end lost 2 bases, the J end lost 0 bases, and 7 bases lay between the germline ends. Looked up from germline, CDR1 is SGHAT and CDR2 is FQNNGV. The CDR3 is 14 amino acids. CDR3 DNA: TGTGCCAGCAGCTTATACGGGGCTAACTATGGCTACACCTTC. It is translated as CASSLYGANYGYTF.

The chain combines TRBV14 with TRBJ1-4; D not certain. The CDR3 is made up of 13 amino acids. Per germline, CDR1 SGHDN and CDR2 FVKESK. Trimming removed 4 bases from V and 3 bases from J, with 6 bases in between. The CDR3 loop reads CASSRAANEKLFF. The CDR3 DNA reads TGTGCCAGCAGCCGAGCGGCTAATGAAAAACTGTTTTTT.

A few counts support this clone. The rearrangement joins TRBV19 to TRBJ1-5, with D possibly being TRBD1 (6 bases). V lost 8 bases and J 3 bases, leaving 11 bases between the germline ends. CDR3 length: 13 residues. Germline V lookup: CDR1 LNHDA, CDR2 SQIVND (reference sequence). The CDR3 coding sequence is TGTGCCAGTGGGTGGACAGTCAATCAGCCCCAGCATTTT. Its translation: CASGWTVNQPQHF.

The V call is TRBV14, the J call TRBJ2-7; 8 bases agree with TRBD2. V was clipped by 4 bases and J by 7 bases; unmatched bases: 12. The CDR3 spans 15 residues. Germline lookup yields CDR1 SGHDN and CDR2 FVKESK. The CDR3 region is CASSPSGTRKREQYF. The DNA of the CDR3 is TGTGCCAGCAGCCCCTCCGGGACTAGGAAGAGAGAGCAGTACTTC.

This chain connects TRBV5-1 to TRBJ2-7; 7 bases map to TRBD1. V lost 2 bases to trimming and J lost 6 bases; unmatched junction nucleotides: 14. In germline, CDR1 is SGHRS, CDR2 YFSETQ. The CDR3 loop spans 16 amino acids. CDR3 sequence: CASSFRTGQLRGEQYF. In DNA, the CDR3 is TGCGCCAGCAGCTTCAGGACAGGTCAACTGAGGGGCGAGCAGTACTTC.

The J gene is TRBJ2-4, the V gene TRBV11-2; D not certain. The length of the CDR3 is 16 residues. Germline values: CDR1 SGHAT, CDR2 FQNNGV. V lost 5 bases, J lost 1 base, and 15 bases lay in between. The CDR3 DNA is TGTGCCAGCAGCCCTGTAAATGCCGGGGCCAAAAACATTCAGTACTTC. Translated, it gives CASSPVNAGAKNIQYF.

The chain uses TRBV28 and TRBJ1-6; D may be TRBD1 (5 bases). The V and J ends lost 5 bases and 7 bases respectively, with 21 bases between them. CDR1 and CDR2 from the germline V gene are MDHEN and SYDVKM. This CDR3 is built from 17 residues. The CDR3: CASSPRGRARGNSPLHF. In DNA form, the CDR3 reads TGTGCCAGCAGTCCCCGGGGGAGGGCAAGAGGAAATTCACCCCTCCACTTT.

This chain uses TRBV6-5 with TRBJ1-2; tentative D call: TRBD1 (5 bases). The germline V gene encodes CDR1 MNHEY and CDR2 SVGAGI. V lost 6 bases to trimming and J lost 11 bases, with 19 bases between them. The CDR3 is 13 amino acids. CDR3 protein: CASRPNGFGGYTF. The CDR3, as DNA: TGTGCCAGCAGGCCAAACGGATTCGGGGGATACACCTTC.

This clone was seen a few times. The rearrangement uses TRBV7-9 and TRBJ1-5; D gene uncertain. This CDR3 has 12 amino acids. Germline V gene data show CDR1 as SEHNR and CDR2 as FQNEAQ (reference sequence). V was shortened by 4 bases and J by 6 bases, with 7 bases between the two germline ends. In DNA, the CDR3 is TGTGCCAGCAGCTCGGGTTTTCAGCCCCAGCATTTT. It encodes CASSSGFQPQHF.

The J gene is TRBJ1-3, the V gene TRBV6-5; the D gene is possibly TRBD1 (6 bases). Trimming left V 11 bases short and J 3 bases short, with 17 bases between. CDR3 length: 14 amino acids. Per the germline V gene, CDR1 is MNHEY and CDR2 is SVGAGI. In DNA form, the CDR3 reads TGTGCCTGTGGACAGAGGTCGTTTGGAAACACCATATATTTT. This gives the protein CACGQRSFGNTIYF.

The J gene is TRBJ1-1, the V gene TRBV30, with a possible D match to TRBD1 (6 bases). Trimming removed 5 bases at V and 10 bases at J, with 17 bases between. The CDR3 is made up of 12 amino acids. Per the germline V gene, CDR1 is GTSNPN and CDR2 is SVGIG (reference sequence). CDR3 in amino acids: CAWFERQGTAFF. The CDR3 DNA is TGTGCCTGGTTTGAGCGGCAGGGGACAGCTTTCTTT. Complete variable domain (other parts from reference TRBV30 and TRBJ1-1): SQTIHQWPATLVQPVGSPLSLECTVEGTSNPNLYWYRQAAGRGLQLLFYSVGIGQISSEVPQNLSASRPQDRQFILSSKKLLLSDSGFYLCAWFERQGTAFFGQGTRLTVV.

This clone was seen just once. The chain couples TRBV5-1 to TRBJ1-1, with D possibly TRBD1 on 5 matching bases. In germline, CDR1 is SGHRS, CDR2 YFSETQ. The CDR3 runs to 14 residues. V lost 4 bases, J lost 10 bases, and 20 bases lay in between. The CDR3 bases are TGCGCCAGCAGCCAAGGAGGGGTCTCGGCCGGAGCTTTCTTT. Its protein product is CASSQGGVSAGAFF.

Only one count was recorded for this clone. The chain couples TRBV6-6 to TRBJ1-2; no reliable D call. The V end lost 0 bases, the J end lost 6 bases, and 5 bases lay between the germline ends. CDR1 is MNHNY and CDR2 is SVGAGI in the germline V gene (reference sequence). CDR3 size: 12 residues. As DNA, the CDR3 is TGTGCCAGCAGTTACTCGACTGATGGCTACACCTTC. It encodes CASSYSTDGYTF.

The chain has TRBV19 and TRBJ2-2; possibly TRBD1 for D (6 bases). The V end lost 1 base, the J end lost 7 bases, and 22 bases lay between the germline ends. This CDR3 is built from 18 residues. Germline assignment: CDR1 LNHDA and CDR2 SQIVND (reference sequence). In DNA, the CDR3 is TGTGCCAGTAGTATAGGTCCATTATGGCAGGGGAAGGACGGGGAGCTGTTTTTT. Translating gives CASSIGPLWQGKDGELFF.

The chain links TRBV25-1 to TRBJ2-7; D remains unclear. Looked up from germline, CDR1 is MGHDK and CDR2 is SYGVNS. The CDR3 runs 14 residues. V was shortened by 4 bases and J by 1 base, with 11 bases between the two germline ends. CDR3 in DNA: TGTGCCAGCAGTGGACAACTTCCGTCCTACGAGCAGTACTTC. Its protein is CASSGQLPSYEQYF.

The chain employs TRBV18 and TRBJ1-5; D is perhaps TRBD1 (6 bases). The germline V gene encodes CDR1 KGHSH and CDR2 LQKENI. V gave up 1 base and J gave up 5 bases, with 12 bases separating them. CDR3 length: 15 residues. The CDR3 loop is CASSPQQGRDQPQHF. In DNA, the CDR3 is TGTGCCAGCTCACCACAACAGGGAAGGGATCAGCCCCAGCATTTT.

The chain is built from TRBV30 and TRBJ1-1; D gene uncertain. The germline V and J ends were trimmed by 3 bases and 5 bases, with 19 bases remaining between them. The length of the CDR3 is 15 residues. CDR1 GTSNPN and CDR2 SVGIG come from the germline V gene (reference sequence). The CDR3 sequence is CAWRARERRATEAFF. Here the CDR3 DNA reads TGTGCCTGGAGGGCGAGGGAGCGGAGGGCTACTGAAGCTTTCTTT.

This clone was picked up one time. The rearrangement joins TRBV3-1 (or the pseudogene TRBV3-2) to TRBJ2-5, with 11 bases identical to TRBD2. The CDR3 is 15 amino acids. Germline V gene sequence: CDR1 LGHDT, CDR2 YNNKEL (reference sequence). V was pared by 6 bases and J by 7 bases, with 10 bases of the junction left unmatched. The DNA of the CDR3 is TGTGCCAGCAGGGGGGGACTAGCGGCCCCGGGGACCCAGTACTTC. Protein: CASRGGLAAPGTQYF.

This clone has just one count. This sequence joins TRBV28 and TRBJ2-2; TRBD1 matches at 7 bases. With 6 bases clipped from V and 9 bases from J, the junction kept 4 bases outside the gene matches. The CDR3 length is 12 residues. Germline values: CDR1 MDHEN, CDR2 SYDVKM. CDR3: CASSRDSRELFF. In nucleotides, the CDR3 is TGTGCCAGCAGCCGGGACAGCCGGGAGCTGTTTTTT.

The chain joins TRBV12-3 or TRBV12-4 to TRBJ1-1, with D perhaps matching TRBD1 (6 bases). The CDR3 contains 12 residues. V was shortened by 6 bases and J by 7 bases, with 12 bases between the two germline ends. The CDR3 region is CASRKDRLEAFF. DNA of the CDR3: TGTGCCAGCAGAAAAGACAGGCTTGAAGCTTTCTTT.

This rearrangement joins TRBV30 to TRBJ1-1; 7 positions match TRBD1. The ends lost 2 bases at V and 11 bases at J; junction bases unmatched: 14. This CDR3 region has 14 residues. Germline CDR1 and CDR2: GTSNPN and SVGIG (reference sequence). DNA of the CDR3: TGTGCCTGGAGTTTCCCCGACAGGGAGGTAGGGGCTTTCTTT. Amino acids: CAWSFPDREVGAFF.